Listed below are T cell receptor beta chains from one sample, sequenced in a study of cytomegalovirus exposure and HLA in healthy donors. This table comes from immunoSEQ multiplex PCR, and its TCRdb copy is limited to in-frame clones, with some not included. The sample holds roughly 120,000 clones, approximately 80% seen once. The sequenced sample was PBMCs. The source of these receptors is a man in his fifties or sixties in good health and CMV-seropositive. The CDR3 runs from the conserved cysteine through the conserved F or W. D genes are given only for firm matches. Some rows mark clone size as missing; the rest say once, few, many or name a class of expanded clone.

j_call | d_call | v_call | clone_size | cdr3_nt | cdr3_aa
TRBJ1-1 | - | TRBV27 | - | TGTGCCAGCAGTTTATGGGGGAGGGGCACTGAAGCTTTCTTT | CASSLWGRGTEAFF
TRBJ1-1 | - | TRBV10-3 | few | TGTGCCTTCAGGGGAGAAATCGTGGGTGAAGCTTTCTTT | CAFRGEIVGEAFF
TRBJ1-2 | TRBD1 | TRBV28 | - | TGTGCCAGCAGCCCTCAGGACAGGGACAACTATGGCTACACCTTC | CASSPQDRDNYGYTF
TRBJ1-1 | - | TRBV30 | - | TGTGCCTGGAGTGTACTGGGGAGCACTGAAGCTTTCTTT | CAWSVLGSTEAFF
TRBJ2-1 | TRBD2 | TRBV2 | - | TGTGCCAGCCTTCGAGGGGGGACTAGCGGGAGTGGGGAGCAGTTCTTC | CASLRGGTSGSGEQFF
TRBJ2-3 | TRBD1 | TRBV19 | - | TGTGCCAGTAGTAAGGGGGCTTGGGAAGATACGCAGTATTTT | CASSKGAWEDTQYF
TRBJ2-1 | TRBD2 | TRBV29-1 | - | TGCAGCGCTTCTGGTGGCGGGAGTTCCTACAATGAGCAGTTCTTC | CSASGGGSSYNEQFF
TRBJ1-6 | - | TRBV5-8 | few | TGTGCCAGCAGCTTCACAGGGACCAATTCACCCCTCCACTTT | CASSFTGTNSPLHF
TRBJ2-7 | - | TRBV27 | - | TGTGCCAGCAGTTTGGAGGGGGGGGAGCAGTACTTC | CASSLEGGEQYF
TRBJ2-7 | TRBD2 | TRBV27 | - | TGTGCCAGCAGTTTATCAACGGGGGCGGGGGGCGAGCAGTACTTC | CASSLSTGAGGEQYF
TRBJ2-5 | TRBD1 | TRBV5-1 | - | TGCGCCAGCAGCGAAATTCCCGGGACAGCTAAAGGGACCCAGTACTTC | CASSEIPGTAKGTQYF
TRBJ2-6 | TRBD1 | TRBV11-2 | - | TGTGCCAGCAGCTACTGGGACAGGGGGACTGGGGCCAACGTCCTGACTTTC | CASSYWDRGTGANVLTF
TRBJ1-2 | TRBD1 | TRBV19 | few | TGTGCCAGTAGTATAGATCTATTCGGGACAGGGGATGGCTACACCTTC | CASSIDLFGTGDGYTF
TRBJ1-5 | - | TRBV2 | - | TGTGCCAGCAGCGTATATACGGGGTTGGGTCAGCCCCAGCATTTT | CASSVYTGLGQPQHF
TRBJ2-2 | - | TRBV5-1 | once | TGCGCCAGCAGCTTGCAACAGGGTAGGGGGGAGCTGTTTTTT | CASSLQQGRGELFF
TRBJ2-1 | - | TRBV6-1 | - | TGTGCCAGCAGTGTAAACAGGGTCAATGAGCAGTTCTTC | CASSVNRVNEQFF
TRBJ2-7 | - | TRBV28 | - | TGTGCCAGCAGTTACCACGGGGGCTCCTACGAGCAGTACTTC | CASSYHGGSYEQYF
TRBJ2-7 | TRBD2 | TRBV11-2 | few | TGTGCCAGCAGTACTAGCGGGGGTGCCTACGAGCAGTACTTC | CASSTSGGAYEQYF
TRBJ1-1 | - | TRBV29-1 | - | TGCAGCGTTGTAATGACAGCAGTGAACACTGAAGCTTTCTTT | CSVVMTAVNTEAFF
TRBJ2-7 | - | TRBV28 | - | TGTGCCAGCAGTTTAACGGGAGAGTTCTACGAGCAGTACTTC | CASSLTGEFYEQYF